Listed below are T cell receptor beta chains from one sample, sequenced in a study of T cells in Graves' hyperthyroidism and ophthalmopathy. TCRdb fed the multiplex PCR reads into MiXCR, producing one record per CDR3 protein. The sample lists some 650,000 distinct CDR3 sequences, about 16% seen once, with roughly 3.3% in the top ten. Sequenced sample: blood. The receptor set was obtained from a woman in her thirties or forties with Graves' ophthalmopathy. The CDR3 runs from the conserved cysteine through the conserved F or W. D genes are given only for firm matches. The size field is filled for only some rows; it gives once, few, many or a size class.

clone size,J gene,D gene,V gene,CDR3 DNA,CDR3 protein
many,TRBJ2-3,-,TRBV2,TGTGCCAGCAGTGAAATCTCCTCGAGCACAGATACGCAGTATTTT,CASSEISSSTDTQYF
-,TRBJ2-5,TRBD2,TRBV11-2,TGTGCCAGCAGCCCCTCCGGGGCGCGGGGGGCGGAGACCCAGTACTTC,CASSPSGARGAETQYF
-,TRBJ1-1,-,TRBV6-2/TRBV6-3,TGTGCCAGCAGATCGACGGGCGATGAAGCTTTCTTT,CASRSTGDEAFF
many,TRBJ2-1,TRBD1,TRBV20-1,TGCAGTGCTGGGCGGACAGGGGCCTACAATGAGCAGTTCTTC,CSAGRTGAYNEQFF
few,TRBJ2-1,-,TRBV3-1,TGTGCCAGCAGTACCGGGACAAGGGCCAATGAGCAGTTCTTC,CASSTGTRANEQFF
few,TRBJ2-7,-,TRBV6-5,TGTGCCAGCAGTTACTCGTCGGGATACTCCTACGAGCAGTACTTC,CASSYSSGYSYEQYF
-,TRBJ1-4,-,TRBV20-1,TGCAGTGCTAGCTTGGGGGGGAATGAAAAACTGTTTTTT,CSASLGGNEKLFF
few,TRBJ1-4,-,TRBV5-1,TGCGCCAGCAGCTTAAGGGGGACAGAAAAACTGTTTTTT,CASSLRGTEKLFF
-,TRBJ2-1,TRBD1,TRBV27,TGTGCCAGCAGTCCCGACAGGGAATACAATGAGCAGTTCTTC,CASSPDREYNEQFF
few,TRBJ2-1,-,TRBV20-1,TGCAGTACCCCAAGGGCTAGCATCCACAATGAGCAGTTCTTC,CSTPRASIHNEQFF
many,TRBJ2-1,TRBD2,TRBV29-1,TGCAGCGTTGGGAGCCGACTAGCTTTCCACAATGAGCAGTTCTTC,CSVGSRLAFHNEQFF
-,TRBJ1-1,-,TRBV6-1,TGTGCCAGTAGAACGAAGGGGAACACTGAAGCTTTCTTT,CASRTKGNTEAFF
-,TRBJ1-5,-,TRBV6-1,TGTGCCAGCACCTTGACAGGCTATCAGCCCCAGCATTTT,CASTLTGYQPQHF
-,TRBJ1-5,-,TRBV19,TGTGCCAGTACCCCCCGCGGAGGGCCTATCAATCAGCCCCAGCATTTT,CASTPRGGPINQPQHF
-,TRBJ2-7,TRBD1,TRBV10-3,TGTGCCATCAGTGATCCCGACAGGGCCTCCTACGAGCAGTACTTC,CAISDPDRASYEQYF
-,TRBJ2-5,-,TRBV15,TGTGCCACCAGCCGACAAGTGACGAGGTTCCTGATCGGAGAGGCCCAGTACTTC,CATSRQVTRFLIGEAQYF
many,TRBJ2-5,-,TRBV10-3,TGTGCCATCAGCCCGACATACCAAGAGACCCAGTACTTC,CAISPTYQETQYF
many,TRBJ2-2,-,TRBV5-1,TGCGCCAGCAGCTTGGAACCGACAGCCGGGGAGCTGTTTTTT,CASSLEPTAGELFF
few,TRBJ2-2,-,TRBV15,TGTGCCACCAGCGCGGACCGCCTGAACACCGGGGAGCTGTTTTTT,CATSADRLNTGELFF
many,TRBJ1-5,-,TRBV28,TGTGCCAGCAGTACCCTAGGGGGGTCCGTTCTGGCCCAGCATTTT,CASSTLGGSVLAQHF
-,TRBJ2-7,-,TRBV18,TGTGCCAGCTCGACAGTTCCTTCCTACGAGCAGTACTTC,CASSTVPSYEQYF
few,TRBJ2-1,-,TRBV10-2,TGCGCCAGCAGCGGGGCCGGACGGCAGGGAGGCAATGAGCAGTTCTTC,CASSGAGRQGGNEQFF
many,TRBJ1-6,-,TRBV12-3/TRBV12-4,TGTGCCAGCAGACAACCCGGGATAGCCCTCCACTTT,CASRQPGIALHF
few,TRBJ1-1,-,TRBV5-1,TGCGCCAGCAGCTTGTTGTCGGGGCTTATGAACACTGAAGCTTTCTTT,CASSLLSGLMNTEAFF
many,TRBJ2-3,TRBD2,TRBV6-1,TGTGCCAGCAGTGAAGTAGCGAGCGGGGGGGCAACAGATACGCAGTATTTT,CASSEVASGGATDTQYF
few,TRBJ2-2,-,TRBV3-1,TGTGCCAGCAGCCATGGCGATTTTGAATCCGGGGAGCTGTTTTTT,CASSHGDFESGELFF
many,TRBJ1-5,-,TRBV2,TGTGCCAGCAGTGAAGGGGACAGCAATCAGCCCCAGCATTTT,CASSEGDSNQPQHF
-,TRBJ1-5,-,TRBV20-1,TGCAGTGCTCGCCGACACGAAGATAGCAATCAGCCCCAGCATTTT,CSARRHEDSNQPQHF
-,TRBJ2-3,-,TRBV18,TGTGCCAGCTCACCTTCGTCCAAGTTGGGTACGCAGTATTTT,CASSPSSKLGTQYF
many,TRBJ2-5,-,TRBV20-1,TGCAGTGCTAGAAAGGGGCCAGGGAGGGAGACCCAGTACTTC,CSARKGPGRETQYF
-,TRBJ2-7,TRBD1,TRBV20-1,TGCAGTGCTAGACCCGGGACAGGGGGCTCCTACGAGCAGTACTTC,CSARPGTGGSYEQYF
many,TRBJ1-1,-,TRBV28,TGTGCCAGCACCAAAGGGGGGAACACTGAAGCTTTCTTT,CASTKGGNTEAFF
-,TRBJ2-2,TRBD2,TRBV12-3/TRBV12-4,TGTGCCAGCAGTTTACGAAACGGGAGGGCCCAGGTTTGGGGGGAGCTGTTTTTT,CASSLRNGRAQVWGELFF
many,TRBJ2-1,-,TRBV7-3,TGTGCCAGCAGCTTAATGGGGGGGCCGATCTACAATGAGCAGTTCTTC,CASSLMGGPIYNEQFF
few,TRBJ2-2,-,TRBV10-1,TGCGCCAGCGCGGGATCCAACACCGGGGAGCTGTTTTTT,CASAGSNTGELFF
many,TRBJ2-1,TRBD2,TRBV7-3,TGTGCCAGCAGCTCCTCCGGGACTAGGGACTACAATGAGCAGTTCTTC,CASSSSGTRDYNEQFF
-,TRBJ1-1,TRBD1,TRBV20-1,TGCAGTGCTAGGACAGGGGGACATGAAGCTTTCTTT,CSARTGGHEAFF
-,TRBJ2-1,-,TRBV10-3,TGTGCCATCAGTGAGTCAGCGTTGGGGGGTGGATCTCGGAGGACCTACAATGAGCAGTTCTTC,CAISESALGGGSRRTYNEQFF
few,TRBJ2-1,TRBD1,TRBV2,TGTGCCAGCAGTGACCCCGGGACAGGGGGCCAGAGCTCCTACAATGAGCAGTTCTTC,CASSDPGTGGQSSYNEQFF
many,TRBJ2-7,TRBD2,TRBV5-1,TGCGCCAGCAGCATAGCTAGCGGGATGTACGAGCAGTACTTC,CASSIASGMYEQYF